This record concerns one TCR beta chain sequence. This specimen belongs to a study of T cell responses to AZD1222 COVID-19 vaccine. The protocol was immunoSEQ multiplex PCR, while the TCRdb copy is restricted to in-frame clones and leaves out a portion. This sample carries 200,000 or so clones, 90% to 95% of them seen once, and the ten largest clones take approximately 9.6%. V lost 8 bases, J lost 1 base, and 14 bases lay in between. This CDR3 is 14 amino acids long. Per germline, CDR1 MDHEN and CDR2 SYDVKM. This clonotype was sampled from an adult in good health. This sequence joins TRBV28 and TRBJ1-1, with D perhaps matching TRBD1 (5 bases). Sequenced material: peripheral blood, taken on day 0 of AZD1222 vaccination. Here the CDR3 reads CASCWRGTNTEAFF. Written as DNA, the CDR3 is TGTGCCAGCTGCTGGAGGGGTACGAACACTGAAGCTTTCTTT. The full variable domain, with the rest looked up from reference TRBV28 and TRBJ1-1, is DVKVTQSSRYLVKRTGEKVFLECVQDMDHENMFWYRQDPGLGLRLIYFSYDVKMKEKGDIPEGYSVSREKKERFSLILESASTNQTSMYLCASCWRGTNTEAFFGQGTRLTVV.